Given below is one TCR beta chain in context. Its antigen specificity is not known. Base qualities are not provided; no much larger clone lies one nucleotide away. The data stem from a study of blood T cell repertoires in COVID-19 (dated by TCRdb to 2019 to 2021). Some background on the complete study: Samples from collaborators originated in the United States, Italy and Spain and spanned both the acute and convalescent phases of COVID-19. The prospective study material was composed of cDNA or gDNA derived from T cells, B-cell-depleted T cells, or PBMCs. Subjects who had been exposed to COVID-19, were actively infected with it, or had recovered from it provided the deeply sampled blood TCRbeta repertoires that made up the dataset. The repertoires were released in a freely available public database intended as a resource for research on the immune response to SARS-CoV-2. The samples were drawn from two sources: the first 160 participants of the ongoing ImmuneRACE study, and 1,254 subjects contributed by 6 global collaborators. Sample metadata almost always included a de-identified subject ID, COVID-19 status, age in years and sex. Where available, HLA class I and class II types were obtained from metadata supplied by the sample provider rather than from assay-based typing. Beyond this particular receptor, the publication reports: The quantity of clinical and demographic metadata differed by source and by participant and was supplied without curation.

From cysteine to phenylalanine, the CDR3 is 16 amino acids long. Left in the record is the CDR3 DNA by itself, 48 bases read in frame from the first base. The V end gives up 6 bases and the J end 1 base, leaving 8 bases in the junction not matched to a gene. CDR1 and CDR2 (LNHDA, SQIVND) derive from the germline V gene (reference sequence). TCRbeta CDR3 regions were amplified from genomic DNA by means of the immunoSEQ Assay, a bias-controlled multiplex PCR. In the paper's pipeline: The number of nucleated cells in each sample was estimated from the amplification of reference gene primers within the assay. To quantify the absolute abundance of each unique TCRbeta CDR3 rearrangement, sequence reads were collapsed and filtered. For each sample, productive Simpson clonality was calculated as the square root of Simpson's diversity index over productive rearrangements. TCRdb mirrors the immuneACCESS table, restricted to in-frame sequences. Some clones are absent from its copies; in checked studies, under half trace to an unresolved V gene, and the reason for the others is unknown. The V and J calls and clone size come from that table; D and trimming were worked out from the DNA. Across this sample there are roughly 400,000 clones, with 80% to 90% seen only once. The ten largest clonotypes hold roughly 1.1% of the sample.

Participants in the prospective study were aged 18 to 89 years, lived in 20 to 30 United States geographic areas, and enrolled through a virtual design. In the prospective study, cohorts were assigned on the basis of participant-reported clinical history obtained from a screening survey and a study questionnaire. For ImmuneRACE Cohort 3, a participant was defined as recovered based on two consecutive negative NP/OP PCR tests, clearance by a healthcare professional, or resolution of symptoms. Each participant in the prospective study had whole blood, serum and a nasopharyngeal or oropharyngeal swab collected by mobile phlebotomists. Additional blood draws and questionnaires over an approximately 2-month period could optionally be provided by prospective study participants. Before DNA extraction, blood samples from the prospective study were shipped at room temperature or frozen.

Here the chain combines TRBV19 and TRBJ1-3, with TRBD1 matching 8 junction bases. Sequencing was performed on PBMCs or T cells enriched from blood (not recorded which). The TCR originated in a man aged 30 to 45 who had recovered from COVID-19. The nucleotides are TGTGCCAGTAGGCACGGGACAGGCCTATCTGGAAACACCATATATTTT. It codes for CASRHGTGLSGNTIYF.